Listed here is a single T cell receptor beta chain. What this receptor recognizes is not known. No qualities accompany the bases; no much larger clone lies one base away. The sample's time point label, decoded: 20 to 30 weeks on oral tofacitinib. This sample's treatment or condition label indicates: oral pan-JAK inhibitor, 5-10 mg twice daily. Peripheral blood and lesional scalp punch biopsies were obtained from patients with alopecia areata. After PBMCs were isolated by density centrifugation and stained for CD3, CD4 and CD8, a FACSAria was used to sort CD4+ and CD8+ T cells. These data come from a study of CD8+ T cells in alopecia areata (dated by TCRdb to the late 2010s). About the study as a whole: Treated patients were enrolled in an open-label pilot trial of oral tofacitinib at 5 to 10 mg twice daily for moderate-to-severe alopecia areata. Patients received tofacitinib for 6 to 18 months and were then followed off drug for 6 months to check for delayed response and recurrence. In treated patients, disease severity was measured using the SALT score, which gives the percentage of scalp surface area affected. In both human patients and the C3H/HeJ mouse model, the study applied high-throughput TCRbeta sequencing to look at T cell clonal expansion in alopecia areata. Scalp tissue and sorted CD4+ and CD8+ peripheral blood T cells from patchy and totalis/universalis alopecia areata patients and from healthy controls were covered by human TCRbeta sequencing. Patients on tofacitinib were biopsied at baseline and after 4 and 24 weeks of treatment, and several of the patients also had a later scalp biopsy. Clonality in the scalp was compared among normal scalp (n=4), patchy alopecia areata scalp (n=8), and alopecia totalis/universalis scalp (n=8). RNA was extracted with the PAXgene miRNA kit for fixed scalp, the miRNeasy kit for PBMCs, and the RNeasy kit for mouse skin. Amplification of TCRbeta CDR3 regions was done by immunoSEQ multiplex PCR using 35 Vbeta forward primers and 13 Jbeta reverse primers.

Library preparation was by the immunoSEQ multiplex PCR assay. To provide template for TCR sequencing, every sample had RNA extracted and reverse transcribed into cDNA. First-strand cDNA was synthesized with SuperScript III using a 2:1 mix of oligo-dT and random hexamers. A synthetic immune receptor repertoire was used to gauge amplification bias, and whatever bias remained was removed computationally. The original methods were these. Raw reads were preprocessed for error removal, and CDR3 was defined according to IMGT conventions as running from the conserved cysteine to phenylalanine. Clonality was computed as 1 minus the Shannon entropy, with the entropy normalized by log2 of the number of productive unique TCRs. Scalp TCRbeta sequences were cross-referenced with sorted blood CD4 and CD8 repertoires so that the CD4 or CD8 identity of scalp clones could be inferred. Drawn from immuneACCESS, this table holds only the in-frame rearrangements with V and J called that TCRdb kept. Clones are partly lost; checked studies trace under half to an unresolved V gene and leave the rest unexplained. The V and J calls and clone size were taken over from that table, and D and trimming were inferred from the DNA. Across this sample there are 150,000 to 200,000 clones, with less than 80% seen only once. 13% to 15% of the sample rests with the top ten.

General conclusions and limits of the study: Compared with normal scalp, lesional scalp, particularly in alopecia totalis/universalis, had higher clonality and more expanded CD8+ clones, which suggests antigenic drive. Scalp TCR repertoire analysis is complicated because resident alphabeta T cells in normal human skin are also sequenced, whereas mouse skin is dominated by gammadelta T cells. Many expanded lesional clones were found to persist in scalp and blood during tofacitinib treatment, and relapse after treatment cessation may be partly explained by this persistence. Tofacitinib significantly lowered scalp clonality and the number of expanded CD8+ clones among the top 100 scalp clones. Because the treated cohort was small and included a single nonresponder, larger studies are needed to assess links between baseline CD8+ expansion and response. TCR sequences shared between patients were less clear than in mice, possibly partly because of HLA diversity in the patient population.

The starting material was CD4+ T cells sorted from blood, obtained at week 24, from a patient treated with tofacitinib. The receptor was derived from a human donor with alopecia areata.

The sequenced DNA is TGTGCCATCATGCCAGAGACCATGGCTGAAGCTTTCTTT. Its translation is CAIMPETMAEAFF. The rearranged chain carries TRBV10-3 and TRBJ1-1; the D gene assignment is ambiguous. The CDR1 and CDR2 encoded by the germline V gene are ENHRY and SYGVKD. The junction shows trimming of 7 bases on V and 6 bases on J, plus 15 bases between the germline ends. The CDR3 starts with the cysteine, ends with the phenylalanine, and has 13 residues. CDR3 DNA is the only sequence kept; it has 39 bases, read in frame from the first base.